The present T cell receptor (beta chain) was sequenced within a study of metastatic and nonmetastatic thyroid tumors. Study context: Thyroid patients, malignant and benign, had repertoires compared across blood and tumor or nodule tissue.

By its share, this clone is medium-sized. Original data processing: Construction of a distant-metastasis classifier for papillary thyroid cancer relied on CDR3 differences across clinicopathological groups. TCRdb redid the clone calls on the PCR reads using MiXCR. The V and J calls were not made by the authors but by TCRdb's processing. Of thousands of clones listed, around a fifth are singletons. V lost 8 bases and J 5 bases, leaving 15 bases between the germline ends. The germline V gene encodes CDR1 MNHEY and CDR2 SMNVEV (reference sequence). This CDR3 has 13 amino acids. No patient received treatment before thyroid surgery.

This receptor was taken from a female donor with papillary thyroid cancer or a benign thyroid nodule (not recorded which). Some clones in this sample may be carry-over from other donors' samples. The rearrangement joins TRBV27 to TRBJ1-2, with D hard to call. The sample comprised adjacent normal tissue. This CDR3 is CASGSETSYGYTF. The CDR3 nucleotides read TGTGCCAGCGGATCGGAAACATCGTATGGCTACACCTTC.